The sequence of this TCR beta chain was determined in a study of Ad26.COV2.S vaccination and SARS-CoV-2 variants. Treatment denoted: around 19 received Ad26.COV2.S at low or high dose, single or two shots; 5 received placebo; per-sample allocation not given. It was on day 63 after the first vaccine or placebo injection that samples were taken. It was an adult aged 18-55 years in Boston who was the donor. The vaccine antigen was prefusion-stabilized Wuhan SARS-CoV-2 spike. Study-level results: It was found that vaccine and placebo recipients had similar non-spike TCR breadth. Breadth, reportedly substantial, characterized the spike-specific CD8+ and CD4+ T cell responses after vaccination.

Trimming removed 7 bases at V and 4 bases at J, with 5 bases between. CDR1 and CDR2 (germline): LNHDA, SQIVND (reference sequence). This CDR3 is 12 amino acids long. Concerning this clone: Its antigen is unidentified.

Profiled with immunoSEQ multiplex PCR; TCRdb holds only in-frame clones, not every one. Among 300,000 to 350,000 clones, around nine tenths were seen once, and the ten largest hold approximately 11%. Sequenced here: peripheral blood, sampled in a trial of Ad26.COV2.S vaccine versus placebo. This TCR derives from a person between 18 and 59 years old who received the Ad26.COV2.S COVID-19 vaccine or a placebo. This chain links TRBV19 with TRBJ2-6; D is unclear. The CDR3 DNA reads as TGTGCCAGTATTGGAGGGGCCAACGTCCTGACTTTC. This codes for CASIGGANVLTF.